Following are 9 T cell receptor beta chains from one sample sequenced in a study of tissue T cells after allogeneic stem cell transplantation. The assay was immunoSEQ multiplex PCR, and TCRdb's table has in-frame clones only and misses some. The table records approximately 6,100 clones, roughly 42% of them present only once. Sample time point: mouse harvest day 7 after allogeneic transplant. Mouse grafts combined 10^7 T-cell-depleted bone marrow cells with 10^6 splenic CD5+ T cells. The sample consisted of skin. The receptors come from a female BALB/c mouse given C57BL/6 T cells with graft-versus-host disease after an allogeneic hematopoietic cell transplant.

About this clone itself: These gene names are mouse names. The read stops 1 residue short of the end of the CDR3; the missing end is completed from the germline J gene. The chain links TRBV5 to TRBJ2-2; D is possibly TRBD1 (6 bases). V lost 1 base to trimming and J lost 0 bases, with 9 bases between them. CDR3 size: 16 residues. CDR1 and CDR2 (germline): LGHNA, YNLKQL (reference sequence). Incomplete CDR3 DNA: TGTGCCAGCAGCCAAGCGGGACAATCAAACACCGGGCAGCTCTAC. This encodes CASSQAGQSNTGQLY. The whole CDR3 sequence is CASSQAGQSNTGQLYF.

As concerns this clone: Gene names and germline match the mouse. The CDR3 extends 1 residue past the end of the read, so its final part is completed from the germline J gene. The V and J genes are TRBV19 and TRBJ2-7; 9 bases align to TRBD2. Trimming cost V 5 bases and J 6 bases; bases outside gene matches: 9. This CDR3 is built from 14 residues. The V gene's germline CDR1 is FNHDT and CDR2 SITEND (reference sequence). The sequenced CDR3 bases are TGTGCCAGCAGGCTTCACTGGGGGGCGCTTGAACAGTAC. Translated: CASRLHWGALEQY. In full, the CDR3 is CASRLHWGALEQYF.

With respect to this clone: Gene names are the mouse ones. The CDR3 end lies 1 residue beyond the end of the read and is filled in from the germline J gene. This chain connects TRBV26 to TRBJ1-5; TRBD1 matches at 7 bases. Germline V gene lookup returns CDR1 KGHPV and CDR2 FQNQEV (reference sequence). Losses at the gene ends were 3 bases for V and 5 bases for J; bases not matched to a gene: 1. This CDR3 has 13 residues. The CDR3 bases that were read are TGTGCCAGCAGTCTTACAGGGGACCAGGCTCCGCTT. As protein: CASSLTGDQAPL. The CDR3 reads in full as CASSLTGDQAPLF.

This clone is labeled large. Gene and germline names: mouse. The CDR3 end falls 1 residue outside the read, so it is completed with the germline J gene. The V gene is TRBV26, the J gene TRBJ1-3, with D hard to call. Germline V gene lookup returns CDR1 KGHPV and CDR2 FQNQEV (reference sequence). The CDR3 is made up of 14 amino acids. Trimming pared 4 bases from V and 2 bases from J, leaving 9 bases between. The CDR3 sequence is CASSRRGTGNTLYF. The part of the CDR3 DNA that was read is TGTGCCAGCAGTCGGAGAGGGACTGGAAATACGCTCTAT.

This clone was counted between two and nine times. Genes and germline are mouse. The CDR3 here is CASSSNSGNTLYF. Partial CDR3 DNA: TGTGCCAGCAGCTCCAATTCTGGAAATACGCTCTAT. The chain recombines TRBV3 with TRBJ1-3; D gene unclear. The read finishes 1 residue shy of the CDR3 end, and the germline J gene is used to complete it. Germline V lookup: CDR1 SNHLY, CDR2 FYNGKV (reference sequence). V lost 4 bases and J lost 0, with 4 bases in between. CDR3 length: 13 residues.

This clone has only a few counts. Mouse gene names and germline throughout. The observed sequence ends 1 residue before the CDR3 terminus, with the missing tail filled in from the germline J gene. The rearrangement uses TRBV16 and TRBJ2-5; tentatively, D is TRBD2 (6 bases). Germline loops: CDR1 SGHSA, CDR2 FRNQAP. The V and J ends lost 4 bases and 6 bases respectively, with 11 bases between them. The CDR3 totals 13 residues. The CDR3 bases that were read are TGTGCAAGCAGCTCCCGGGGGGAGGACACCCAGTAC. It encodes CASSSRGEDTQY. The complete CDR3 reads CASSSRGEDTQYF.

To note about this clone: Germline and genes: mouse. From the germline J gene comes the end of the CDR3, since the read stops 1 residue before it. The chain is built from TRBV12-2 and TRBJ2-5; D is undetermined. The CDR3 is 15 residues long. Trimming took 1 base from V and 0 from J, leaving 10 bases between them. CDR1 and CDR2 from the germline V gene are SGHLS and HYDKME. The sequenced CDR3 bases are TGTGCCAGCTCTCTACGGGGTCTTAACCAAGACACCCAGTAC. It encodes CASSLRGLNQDTQY. The whole CDR3 region reads CASSLRGLNQDTQYF.

Points on this clone: The gene names given are mouse names. The CDR3 end lies 1 residue beyond the end of the read and is filled in from the germline J gene. The chain carries TRBV5 and TRBJ1-6; 7 bases line up with TRBD1. TRBJ1-6 is identified as an open reading frame with a role that is uncertain. J was trimmed by 2 bases and V by 3 bases; bases with no gene match: 1. This CDR3 is built from 15 residues. CDR1 and CDR2 (germline): LGHNA, YNLKQL (reference sequence). The CDR3 sequence: CASSQQGAYNSPLYF. Partial CDR3 DNA: TGTGCCAGCAGCCAGCAGGGGGCCTATAATTCGCCCCTCTAC.

This clone was counted only a few times. The gene symbols are mouse symbols. The CDR3 DNA, read in part, is TGCACCTGCAGTGCGGACAGGGATGAACAGTAC. Protein product: CTCSADRDEQY. Given in full, the CDR3 is CTCSADRDEQYF. The chain joins TRBV1 to TRBJ2-7; 8 bases are a match to TRBD1. With the read ending 1 residue before the CDR3 end, the germline J gene is used to fill in that end. CDR3 length: 12 residues. The germline V gene has CDR1 NSQYPW and CDR2 LRSPGD (reference sequence). V shed 3 bases and J 5 bases; nucleotides not matched to a gene: 0. The variable domain in full, with the rest retrieved from reference TRBV1 and TRBJ2-7, is VTLLEQNPRWRLVPRGQAVNLRCILKNSQYPWMSWYQQDLQKQLQWLFTLRSPGDKEVKSLPGADYLATRVTDTELRLQVANMSQGRTLYCTCSADRDEQYFGPGTRLTVL.